The clone carrying this T cell receptor beta chain rates as medium-sized. Time point: sample taken at primary tumor resection. Whole RNA from tumor, nontumor lung or frozen PBMC was sequenced unsorted. The donor group consisted of roughly 70 patients who had untreated, early-stage non-small cell lung cancer. TCRdb reanalysed the 5' RACE reads using MiXCR and keeps one entry per CDR3 protein. The sample contains approximately 12,000 distinct CDR3 sequences, roughly 6.2% of which appear only once. The data were obtained in a study of spatial heterogeneity in lung cancer. The specimen comprised normal lung tissue next to the tumor, sampled at surgery. The receptor was derived from a male donor with early-stage non-small cell lung cancer.

The CDR3 loop reads CASSWVGAGELFF. CDR3 nucleotides: TGTGCCAGCAGTTGGGTTGGCGCCGGGGAGCTGTTTTTT. The chain couples TRBV6-5 to TRBJ2-2; D unclear. The CDR3 is made up of 13 amino acids. V was shortened by 4 bases and J by 6 bases, with 9 bases between the two germline ends. Per germline, CDR1 MNHEY and CDR2 SVGAGI.